Below are 18 T cell receptor beta chains sequenced from a single sample in a study of T cells in Graves' hyperthyroidism and ophthalmopathy. There were TCR beta CDR3 regions amplified from RNA transcripts. The primer set for the first-round RT-PCR of the TCR CDR3 was HTBI. MiXCR, applied by TCRdb to the multiplex PCR reads, yields one record per CDR3 protein. The data hold about 760,000 distinct CDR3 sequences, with 30% to 40% observed a single time. The specimen sequenced was blood. These receptors were collected from a woman aged 40 to 50 with Graves' hyperthyroidism.

A few counts support this clonotype. The V call is TRBV10-3, the J call TRBJ2-3, with TRBD2 matching 7 bases. This CDR3 has 13 residues. V dropped 7 bases and J dropped 0; count of bases not matched to a gene: 1. CDR1 is ENHRY, CDR2 SYGVKD, per germline. CDR3 in DNA: TGTGCCATCAAAGCGGGGAGCACAGATACGCAGTATTTT. Translated: CAIKAGSTDTQYF.

The rearrangement joins TRBV7-9 to TRBJ1-4; 8 bases are shared with TRBD1. The V segment lost 3 bases and the J segment 6 bases; nucleotides outside the gene matches: 3. Germline values: CDR1 SEHNR, CDR2 FQNEAQ (reference sequence). CDR3 length: 14 residues. The CDR3 sequence is CASSLMGQDEKLFF. The CDR3 DNA follows: TGTGCCAGCAGCTTGATGGGACAGGATGAAAAACTGTTTTTT.

The DNA of the CDR3 is TGCAGTGCTTTACCGGGACTAGCGGCCGCCGAAGCTTTCTTT. Translation gives CSALPGLAAAEAFF. The chain combines TRBV20-1 with TRBJ1-1, with a weak D call TRBD1 (5 bases). The CDR3 contains 14 residues. V was trimmed by 5 bases and J by 8 bases, leaving 21 bases between them. Germline loops: CDR1 DFQATT, CDR2 SNEGSKA (reference sequence).

This sequence joins TRBV2 and TRBJ1-4; tentatively, D is TRBD1 (5 bases). The CDR3 is 13 residues long. V dropped 7 bases and J dropped 5 bases, with 11 bases sitting between them. Germline loops: CDR1 SNHLY, CDR2 FYNNEI. As DNA, the CDR3 is TGTGCCAGCACTCTGGGGCAAAATGAAAAACTGTTTTTT. This translates into CASTLGQNEKLFF. Full variable domain (rest looked up from reference TRBV2 and TRBJ1-4): EPEVTQTPSHQVTQMGQEVILRCVPISNHLYFYWYRQILGQKVEFLVSFYNNEISEKSEIFDDQFSVERPDGSNFTLKIRSTKLEDSAMYFCASTLGQNEKLFFGSGTQLSVL.

This clonotype was observed at least ten times. The chain carries TRBV2 and TRBJ1-5; tentative D call: TRBD1 (5 bases). Germline V lookup: CDR1 SNHLY, CDR2 FYNNEI. The V and J ends lost 8 bases and 9 bases respectively, with 20 bases between them. The CDR3 has 14 residues. CDR3 protein: CASGLRGGERPQHF. In DNA, the CDR3 is TGTGCCAGCGGGTTAAGGGGTGGGGAGCGGCCCCAGCATTTT.

Details on this clonotype: A read error may be the cause here, since a much bigger clone is one base away. The chain employs TRBV29-1 and TRBJ2-2; no firm D call. Germline V CDR1 and CDR2: SQVTM, ANQGSEA. This CDR3 is built from 16 residues. The CDR3 loop reads CSVEMPERRDTRELFF. CDR3 nucleotide sequence: TGCAGCGTTGAAATGCCCGAACGGAGAGACACCCGGGAGCTGTTTTTT.

This clonotype was found a few times. The chain has TRBV6-5 and TRBJ2-2, with unresolved D. Germline V gene data show CDR1 as MNHEY and CDR2 as SVGAGI. V lost 7 bases and J 8 bases, leaving 8 bases between the germline ends. CDR3 length: 11 amino acids. CDR3 bases: TGTGCCAGCACCCCCGCGGGGGAGCTGTTTTTT. Translation: CASTPAGELFF.

This clonotype was seen more than once but under ten times. This sequence joins TRBV6-5 and TRBJ1-1; 7 nucleotides line up with TRBD1. J gave up 4 bases and V 7 bases, and 12 bases lay outside the gene matches. Germline V CDR1 and CDR2: MNHEY, SVGAGI. The CDR3 is 15 residues long. The CDR3 DNA reads as TGTGCCAGCACCTTAGGACAGGACGGGAGCACTGAAGCTTTCTTT. Translating it yields CASTLGQDGSTEAFF.

The chain recombines TRBV25-1 with TRBJ1-2; D may be TRBD1 (5 bases). This CDR3 region has 11 residues. Between the trimmed V and J ends, which lost 8 bases and 4 bases, there was a span of 8 bases. Looked up from germline, CDR1 is MGHDK and CDR2 is SYGVNS. The CDR3 nucleotides read TGTGCCAGCCAGGGTGGCTATGGCTACACCTTC. Its translation is CASQGGYGYTF.

This clonotype was detected many times. V and J are TRBV20-1 and TRBJ2-5; tentatively, D is TRBD2 (6 bases). This CDR3 has 13 amino acids. The V gene lost 6 bases and the J gene lost 5 bases, with 16 bases spanning the gap. Germline V lookup: CDR1 DFQATT, CDR2 SNEGSKA (reference sequence). The CDR3 nucleotides read TGCAGTGCCACAGCCCCGGCGGGGGAGACCCAGTACTTC. This sequence encodes CSATAPAGETQYF.

Worth noting for this clonotype: One end of the junction varies from germline; a read error may be responsible. The V call is TRBV11-2, the J call TRBJ1-2; D unresolved. Germline V gene lookup returns CDR1 SGHAT and CDR2 FQNNGV. The CDR3 has 14 amino acids. CDR3 DNA sequence: TGTGCCAGCAGCTTAGATTCAAGGAATTTTGGCTGCACCTTC. This codes for CASSLDSRNFGCTF. Full variable domain (outside the CDR3, taken from reference TRBV11-2 and TRBJ1-2): EAGVAQSPRYKIIEKRQSVAFWCNPISGHATLYWYQQILGQGPKLLIQFQNNGVVDDSQLPKDRFSAERLKGVDSTLKIQPAKLEDSAVYLCASSLDSRNFGCTFGSGTRLTVV.

This clonotype was detected ten times or more. J is TRBJ1-1 and V is TRBV7-2; D might be TRBD1 (5 bases). Trimming left V 5 bases short and J 5 bases short, with 18 bases between. Germline V gene sequence: CDR1 SGHTA, CDR2 FQGNSA. The CDR3 runs to 15 residues. The chain's CDR3 is CASSPSRGSWTEAFF. The CDR3 bases are TGTGCCAGCAGCCCAAGCCGGGGGAGTTGGACTGAAGCTTTCTTT.

The table lists this clonotype with many counts. The chain employs TRBV4-3 and TRBJ1-6; D gene unclear. Trimming stripped 1 base from V and 9 bases from J, with 10 bases between. The CDR3 sequence is 14 residues long. The germline V gene encodes CDR1 LGHNA and CDR2 YSLEER. CDR3 coding DNA: TGCGCCAGCAGCCAAGTCTGGGCAACTTCACCCCTCCACTTT. As protein: CASSQVWATSPLHF.

This clonotype was detected ten times or more. This chain links TRBV7-2 with TRBJ1-1; D possibly corresponds to TRBD1 (6 bases). CDR3 length: 17 amino acids. V was shortened by 2 bases and J by 3 bases, with 19 bases between the two germline ends. Germline V lookup: CDR1 SGHTA, CDR2 FQGNSA. This chain's CDR3 is CASSLFGTLEPYTEAFF. The CDR3 DNA reads TGTGCCAGCAGCTTATTCGGGACACTCGAACCCTACACTGAAGCTTTCTTT.

This clonotype turned up a few times. The gene calls are TRBV6-5 and TRBJ1-5, with D possibly being TRBD1 (6 bases). The V end lost 0 bases, the J end lost 7 bases, and 13 bases lay between the germline ends. Germline loops: CDR1 MNHEY, CDR2 SVGAGI. This CDR3 is 15 amino acids long. The CDR3 here is CASSYSGGSGQPQHF. The CDR3 DNA is TGTGCCAGCAGTTACTCGGGGGGCTCGGGGCAGCCCCAGCATTTT.

Worth noting for this clonotype: Since a much larger clone is just one base distant, this may be a read error. V gene TRBV24-1 combines with J gene TRBJ1-2; unclear D gene. Germline V gene lookup returns CDR1 KGHDR and CDR2 SFDVKD. The CDR3 totals 15 residues. DNA of the CDR3: TGTGCCACCTTTTCGGCTGATCCATTGGACTATGGCTACGCCTTC. Protein product: CATFSADPLDYGYAF.

This clonotype was seen repeatedly, ten times or more. This rearrangement joins TRBV5-8 to TRBJ1-1; 8 nucleotides agree with TRBD1. V was pared by 2 bases and J by 5 bases, with 5 bases of the junction left unmatched. The CDR3 extends over 14 amino acids. Germline V gene sequence: CDR1 SGHTS, CDR2 YDEGEE. This CDR3 reads CASSFHRGGTEAFF. Here the CDR3 DNA reads TGTGCCAGCAGCTTCCACAGGGGGGGAACTGAAGCTTTCTTT.

This clonotype was detected many times. The genes are TRBV5-1 and TRBJ2-2; TRBD1 is a possible D gene (5 bases). Trimming removed 0 bases from V and 3 bases from J, with 6 bases in between. Germline V gene sequence: CDR1 SGHRS, CDR2 YFSETQ. The CDR3 length is 14 residues. This CDR3 is CASSLEGDTGELFF. CDR3 DNA: TGCGCCAGCAGCTTGGAAGGGGACACCGGGGAGCTGTTTTTT.